A selection of T cell receptor beta chains follows, all from one sample in a study of blood T cells in healthy people across ages. TCRdb reprocessed the 5' RACE reads with MiXCR, giving one entry per CDR3 protein. The table has about 900,000 distinct CDR3 sequences, roughly 50% seen once. Source material: blood. The receptor source for this set is a man under 40 in good health. CDR3s include the opening cysteine and the closing phenylalanine or tryptophan. Fields, in order: J gene, D gene, V gene, clone size, CDR3 protein, CDR3 DNA. The D gene is left open where the match is weak. Clone size, where shown, is once, few, many, or a class for clones that have expanded.

TRBJ2-3,NA,TRBV20-1,NA,CSAPNPGQGTDTQYF,TGCAGTGCCCCGAACCCAGGGCAGGGGACAGATACGCAGTATTTT
TRBJ1-3,NA,TRBV4-2,few,CASSPSNAGNTIYF,TGTGCCAGCAGCCCCTCCAACGCTGGAAACACCATATATTTT
TRBJ2-2,NA,TRBV5-1,NA,CASSLGTRNTGELFF,TGCGCCAGCAGCTTGGGGACAAGGAACACCGGGGAGCTGTTTTTT
TRBJ2-7,NA,TRBV21-1,NA,CASSIPTGPRNEQYF,TGTGCCAGCAGCATACCGACAGGGCCTCGTAACGAGCAGTACTTC
TRBJ1-1,NA,TRBV6-2/TRBV6-3,NA,CASRPGAREAFF,TGTGCCAGCAGACCAGGGGCTCGTGAAGCTTTCTTT
TRBJ2-1,NA,TRBV12-3/TRBV12-4,NA,CASSPSAYEQFF,TGTGCCAGCAGTCCCTCGGCTTATGAGCAGTTCTTC
TRBJ2-5,NA,TRBV13,NA,CASSPQDGLKTQYF,TGTGCCAGCAGCCCCCAGGACGGCCTTAAGACCCAGTACTTC
TRBJ1-2,TRBD1,TRBV7-6,NA,CASSPTGQVYTF,TGTGCCAGCAGCCCAACTGGACAGGTCTACACCTTC
TRBJ1-1,TRBD1,TRBV28,NA,CASRPGGYTEAFF,TGTGCCAGCAGGCCAGGGGGTTACACTGAAGCTTTCTTT
TRBJ2-2,NA,TRBV4-1,NA,CASSLARNRAGELFF,TGCGCCAGCAGCCTGGCAAGGAACAGGGCCGGGGAGCTGTTTTTT
TRBJ2-7,TRBD2,TRBV6-2/TRBV6-3,few,CASVGRWETYEQYF,TGTGCCAGCGTCGGGAGGTGGGAAACCTACGAGCAGTACTTC
TRBJ1-2,NA,TRBV10-3,few,CAISETVGYTF,TGTGCCATCAGTGAAACGGTTGGCTACACCTTC
TRBJ2-5,TRBD1,TRBV5-1,NA,CASSSISHYRDRGMGETQYF,TGCGCCAGCAGCTCTATCTCACACTACCGGGACAGGGGCATGGGAGAGACCCAGTACTTC
TRBJ1-6,NA,TRBV30,NA,CAWRGPGSPLHF,TGTGCCTGGAGAGGACCTGGATCACCCCTCCACTTT
TRBJ1-4,NA,TRBV10-3,NA,CAISDQTGLNEKLFF,TGTGCCATCAGTGATCAGACAGGACTTAATGAAAAACTGTTTTTT
TRBJ2-1,NA,TRBV9,NA,CASSAVGSSYNEQFF,TGTGCCAGCAGCGCGGTGGGCAGCTCCTACAATGAGCAGTTCTTC
TRBJ2-7,NA,TRBV28,NA,CASPGPNSYEQYF,TGTGCCAGCCCCGGTCCAAACTCCTACGAGCAGTACTTC
TRBJ2-1,TRBD2,TRBV7-6,NA,CASSRGGNYNEQFF,TGTGCCAGCAGCCGGGGGGGTAACTACAATGAGCAGTTCTTC
TRBJ2-7,TRBD2,TRBV6-2/TRBV6-3,NA,CASSYSGTSDPYEQYF,TGTGCCAGCAGTTACTCAGGGACTAGCGACCCCTACGAGCAGTACTTC
TRBJ1-6,NA,TRBV28,NA,CASRETGSSYNSPLHF,TGTGCCAGCAGAGAGACAGGCTCGAGCTATAATTCACCCCTCCACTTT
TRBJ2-7,NA,TRBV3-1,few,CASSQDVRAGEQYF,TGTGCCAGCAGCCAAGATGTCAGGGCCGGGGAGCAGTACTTC
TRBJ2-5,NA,TRBV27,few,CASSLLTGLAQETQYF,TGTGCCAGCAGTTTACTAACAGGGTTGGCCCAAGAGACCCAGTACTTC
TRBJ2-7,TRBD1,TRBV12-3/TRBV12-4,NA,CASSLGTGRFNEQYF,TGTGCCAGCAGTTTAGGGACAGGGCGGTTCAATGAGCAGTACTTC
TRBJ2-5,NA,TRBV5-1,NA,CASSPGTPNNEQYF,TGCGCCAGCAGCCCCGGGACTCCTAACAATGAGCAGTACTTC
TRBJ1-2,TRBD1,TRBV3-1,few,CASSQSLLGGGYGYTF,TGTGCCAGCAGCCAAAGTCTTTTAGGGGGCGGCTATGGCTACACCTTC
TRBJ2-1,NA,TRBV7-2,NA,CASSLLGRGSYNEQFF,TGTGCCAGCAGCTTATTGGGACGGGGCTCCTACAATGAGCAGTTCTTC
TRBJ1-2,NA,TRBV2,NA,CASRRANDGYTF,TGTGCCAGCAGACGAGCTAACGATGGCTACACCTTC
TRBJ2-7,NA,TRBV30,few,CAWSVRKEQYF,TGTGCCTGGAGTGTACGGAAGGAGCAGTACTTC